This paragraph covers one T cell receptor (beta chain) sequence. Its antigen is unidentified. The data were obtained in a study of chemoradiotherapy in HPV16-positive cancers. Clones were read by immunoSEQ multiplex PCR, and TCRdb kept only the in-frame ones, dropping some. The table records fewer than 20,000 clones, nearly 80% of them present only once. This CDR3 contains 14 residues. The V end lost 4 bases, the J end lost 1 base, and 10 bases lay between the germline ends. The germline V gene encodes CDR1 MDHEN and CDR2 SYDVKM. Repeated repertoire sampling spanned the course of chemoradiotherapy. Regarding the study as a whole: Only two HPV16-positive patients supplied the functional HPV-specificity definition. Non-HPV-specific T cells did not expand in tumors during treatment, whereas candidate HPV-specific clones and E7-related motifs did.

Collection of the sample occurred from a patient who underwent chemoradiotherapy. The rearrangement uses TRBV28 and TRBJ1-1; D unresolved. This sequence was found in a human donor with HPV-associated anogenital cancer. The chain's CDR3 is CASSSPRTNTEAFF. CDR3 sequence (DNA): TGTGCCAGCAGTTCCCCCAGGACGAACACTGAAGCTTTCTTT. The full variable domain, with the rest looked up from reference TRBV28 and TRBJ1-1, is DVKVTQSSRYLVKRTGEKVFLECVQDMDHENMFWYRQDPGLGLRLIYFSYDVKMKEKGDIPEGYSVSREKKERFSLILESASTNQTSMYLCASSSPRTNTEAFFGQGTRLTVV.